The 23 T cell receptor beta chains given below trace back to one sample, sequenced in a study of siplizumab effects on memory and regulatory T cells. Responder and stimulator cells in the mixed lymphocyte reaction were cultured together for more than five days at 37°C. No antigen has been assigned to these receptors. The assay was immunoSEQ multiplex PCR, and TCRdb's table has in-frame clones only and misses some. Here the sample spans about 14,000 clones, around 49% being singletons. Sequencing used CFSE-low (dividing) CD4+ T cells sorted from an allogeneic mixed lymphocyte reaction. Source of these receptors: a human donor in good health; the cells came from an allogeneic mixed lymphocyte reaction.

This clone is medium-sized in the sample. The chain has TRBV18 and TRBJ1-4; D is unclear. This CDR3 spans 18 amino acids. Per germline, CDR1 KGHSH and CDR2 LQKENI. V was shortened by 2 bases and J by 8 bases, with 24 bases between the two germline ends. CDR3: CASSPGQATLGLGEKLFF. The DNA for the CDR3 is TGTGCCAGCTCACCAGGCCAGGCCACCCTCGGTCTTGGCGAAAAACTGTTTTTT. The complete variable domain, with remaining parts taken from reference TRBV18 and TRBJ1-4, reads NAGVMQNPRHLVRRRGQEARLRCSPMKGHSHVYWYRQLPEEGLKFMVYLQKENIIDESGMPKERFSAEFPKEGPSILRIQQVVRGDSAAYFCASSPGQATLGLGEKLFFGSGTQLSVL.

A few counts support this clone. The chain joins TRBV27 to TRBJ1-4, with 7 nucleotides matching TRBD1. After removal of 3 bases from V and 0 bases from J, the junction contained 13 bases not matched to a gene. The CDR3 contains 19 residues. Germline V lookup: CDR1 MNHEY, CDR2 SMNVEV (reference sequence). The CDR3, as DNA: TGTGCCAGCAGTTTGGGGGAGGGACAGAACTTTACAACTAATGAAAAACTGTTTTTT. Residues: CASSLGEGQNFTTNEKLFF.

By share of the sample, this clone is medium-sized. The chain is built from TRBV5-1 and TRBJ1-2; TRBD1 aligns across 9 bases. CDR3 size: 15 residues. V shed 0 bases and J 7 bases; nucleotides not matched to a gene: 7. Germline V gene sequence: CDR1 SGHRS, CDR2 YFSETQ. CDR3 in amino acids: CASSLAFGQGSGYTF. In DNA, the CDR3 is TGCGCCAGCAGCTTGGCCTTTGGACAGGGGAGTGGCTACACCTTC.

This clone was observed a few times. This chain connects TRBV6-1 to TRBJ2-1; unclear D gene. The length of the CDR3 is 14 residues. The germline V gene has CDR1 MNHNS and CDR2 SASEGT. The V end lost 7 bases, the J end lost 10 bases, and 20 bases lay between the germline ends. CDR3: CASKVEQHIGEQFF. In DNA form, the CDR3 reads TGTGCCAGCAAAGTAGAACAGCACATAGGCGAGCAGTTCTTC.

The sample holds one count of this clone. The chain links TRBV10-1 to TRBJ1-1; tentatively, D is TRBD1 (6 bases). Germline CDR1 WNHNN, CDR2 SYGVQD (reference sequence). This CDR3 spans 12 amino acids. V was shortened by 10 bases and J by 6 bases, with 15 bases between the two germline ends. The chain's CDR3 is CATRWGGAEAFF. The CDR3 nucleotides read TGCGCCACCCGTTGGGGGGGCGCTGAAGCTTTCTTT.

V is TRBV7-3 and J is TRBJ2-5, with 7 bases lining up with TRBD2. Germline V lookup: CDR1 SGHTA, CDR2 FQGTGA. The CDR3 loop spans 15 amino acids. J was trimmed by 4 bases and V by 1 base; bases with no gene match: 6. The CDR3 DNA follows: TGTGCCAGCAGCTTAAATGGACTAGTGGGAGAGACCCAGTACTTC. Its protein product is CASSLNGLVGETQYF.

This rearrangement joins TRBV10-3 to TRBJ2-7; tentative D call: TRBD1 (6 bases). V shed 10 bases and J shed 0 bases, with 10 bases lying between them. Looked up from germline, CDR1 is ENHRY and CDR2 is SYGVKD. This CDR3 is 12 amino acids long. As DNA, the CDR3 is TGTGCCAGCAGGGGAAACTCCTACGAGCAGTACTTC. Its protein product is CASRGNSYEQYF.

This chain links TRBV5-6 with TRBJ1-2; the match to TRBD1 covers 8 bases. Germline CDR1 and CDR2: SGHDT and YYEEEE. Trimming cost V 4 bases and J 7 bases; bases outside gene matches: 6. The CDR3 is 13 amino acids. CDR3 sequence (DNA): TGTGCCAGCAGCCGGGCAGGGGGCTTTGGCTACACCTTC. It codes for CASSRAGGFGYTF.

The CDR3 nucleotides are TGCGCCAGCAGCTTGGGCGGGAGGGGGAATGAGCAGTTCTTC. Translating gives CASSLGGRGNEQFF. The gene calls are TRBV5-1 and TRBJ2-1; 9 bases fit TRBD2. The CDR3 extends over 14 amino acids. CDR1 is SGHRS and CDR2 is YFSETQ in the germline V gene. Trimming cost V 0 bases and J 7 bases; bases outside gene matches: 2.

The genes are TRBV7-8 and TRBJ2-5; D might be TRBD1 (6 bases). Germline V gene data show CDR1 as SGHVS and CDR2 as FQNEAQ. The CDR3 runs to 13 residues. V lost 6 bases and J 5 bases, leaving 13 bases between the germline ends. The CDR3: CASRPSQGETQYF. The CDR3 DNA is TGTGCCAGCAGACCAAGTCAGGGGGAGACCCAGTACTTC.

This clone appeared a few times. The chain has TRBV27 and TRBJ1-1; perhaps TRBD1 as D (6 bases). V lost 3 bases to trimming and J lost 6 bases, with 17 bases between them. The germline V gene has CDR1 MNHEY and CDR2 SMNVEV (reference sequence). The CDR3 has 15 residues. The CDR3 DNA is TGTGCCAGCAGTTTTATTACGCGGAGGGGGGCTGAAGCTTTCTTT. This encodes CASSFITRRGAEAFF.

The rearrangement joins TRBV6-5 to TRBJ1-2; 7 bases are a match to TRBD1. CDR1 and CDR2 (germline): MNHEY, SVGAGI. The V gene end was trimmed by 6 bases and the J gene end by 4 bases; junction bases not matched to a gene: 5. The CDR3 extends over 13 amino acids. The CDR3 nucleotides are TGTGCCAGCAGCCCACAGGGGACCTATGGCTACACCTTC. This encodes CASSPQGTYGYTF.

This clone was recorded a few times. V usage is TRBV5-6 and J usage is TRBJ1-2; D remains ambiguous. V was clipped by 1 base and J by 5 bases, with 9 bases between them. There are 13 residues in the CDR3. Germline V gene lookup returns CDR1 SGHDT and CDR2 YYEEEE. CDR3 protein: CASSLRPEYGYTF. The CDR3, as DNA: TGTGCCAGCAGCTTGAGACCGGAGTATGGCTACACCTTC. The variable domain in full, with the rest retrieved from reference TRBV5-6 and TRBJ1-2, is DAGVTQSPTHLIKTRGQQVTLRCSPKSGHDTVSWYQQALGQGPQFIFQYYEEEERQRGNFPDRFSGHQFPNYSSELNVNALLLGDSALYLCASSLRPEYGYTFGSGTRLTVV.

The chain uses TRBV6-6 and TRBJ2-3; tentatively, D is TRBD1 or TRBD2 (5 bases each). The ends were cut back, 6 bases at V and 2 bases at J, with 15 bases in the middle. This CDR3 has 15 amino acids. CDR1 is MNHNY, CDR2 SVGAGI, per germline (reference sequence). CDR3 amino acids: CASRPGRGDTDTQYF. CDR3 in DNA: TGTGCCAGCAGGCCGGGACGCGGCGACACAGATACGCAGTATTTT.

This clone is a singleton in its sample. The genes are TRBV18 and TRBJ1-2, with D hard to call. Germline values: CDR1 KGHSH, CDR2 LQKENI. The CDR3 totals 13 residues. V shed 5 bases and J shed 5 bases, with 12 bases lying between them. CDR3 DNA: TGTGCCAGCTCATCGAACGAGCGTTATGGCTACACCTTC. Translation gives CASSSNERYGYTF.

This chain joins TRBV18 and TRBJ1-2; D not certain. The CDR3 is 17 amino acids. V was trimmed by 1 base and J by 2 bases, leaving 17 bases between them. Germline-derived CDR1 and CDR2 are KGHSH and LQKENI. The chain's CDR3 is CASSPQQSLRANYGYTF. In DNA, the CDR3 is TGTGCCAGCTCACCACAGCAGTCCCTGAGGGCCAACTATGGCTACACCTTC.

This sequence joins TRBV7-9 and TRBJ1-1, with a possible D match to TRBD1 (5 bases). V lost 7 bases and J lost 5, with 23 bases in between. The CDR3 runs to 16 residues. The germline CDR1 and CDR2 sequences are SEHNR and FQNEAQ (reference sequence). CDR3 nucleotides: TGTGCCAGCAACCTATTGGGGGGAGTCCTGGAGACTGAAGCTTTCTTT. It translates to CASNLLGGVLETEAFF. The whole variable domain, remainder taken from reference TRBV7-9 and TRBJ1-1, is DTGVSQNPRHKITKRGQNVTFRCDPISEHNRLYWYRQTLGQGPEFLTYFQNEAQLEKSRLLSDRFSAERPKGSFSTLEIQRTEQGDSAMYLCASNLLGGVLETEAFFGQGTRLTVV.

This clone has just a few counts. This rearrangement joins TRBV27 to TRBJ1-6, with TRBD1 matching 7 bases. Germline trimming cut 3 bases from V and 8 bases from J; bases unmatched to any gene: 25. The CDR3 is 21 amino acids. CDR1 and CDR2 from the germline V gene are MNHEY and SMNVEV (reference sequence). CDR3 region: CASSFLIRVYRGDSFYSPLHF. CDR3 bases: TGTGCCAGCAGTTTCTTAATCCGTGTTTATAGAGGGGACAGTTTTTATTCACCCCTCCACTTT.

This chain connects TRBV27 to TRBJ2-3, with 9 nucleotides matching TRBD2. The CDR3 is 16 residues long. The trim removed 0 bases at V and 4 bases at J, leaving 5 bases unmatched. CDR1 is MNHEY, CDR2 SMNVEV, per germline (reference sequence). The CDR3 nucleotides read TGTGCCAGCAGTTTATCTAGCGGGAGACGATCAGATACGCAGTATTTT. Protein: CASSLSSGRRSDTQYF.

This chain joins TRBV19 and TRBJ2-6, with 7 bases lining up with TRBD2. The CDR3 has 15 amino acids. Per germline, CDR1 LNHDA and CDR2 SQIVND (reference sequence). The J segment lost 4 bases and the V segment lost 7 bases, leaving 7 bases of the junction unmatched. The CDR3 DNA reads TGTGCCAGTATGGGCGGGAGAACAGGGGCCAACGTCCTGACTTTC. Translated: CASMGGRTGANVLTF.

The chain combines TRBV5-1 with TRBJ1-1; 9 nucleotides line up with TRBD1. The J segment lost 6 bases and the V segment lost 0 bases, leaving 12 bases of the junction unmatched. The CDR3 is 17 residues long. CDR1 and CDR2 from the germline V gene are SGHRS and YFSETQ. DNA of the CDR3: TGCGCCAGCAGCTTGGCCTTGACCGGACAGGGGTTTTCTGAAGCTTTCTTT. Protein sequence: CASSLALTGQGFSEAFF.

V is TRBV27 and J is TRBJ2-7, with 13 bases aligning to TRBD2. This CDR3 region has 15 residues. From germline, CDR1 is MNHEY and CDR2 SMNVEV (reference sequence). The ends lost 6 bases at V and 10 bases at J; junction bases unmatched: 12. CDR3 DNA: TGTGCCAGCAGCTCTTTCGGGACTAGCGGGAAGGGACAGTACTTC. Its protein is CASSSFGTSGKGQYF.

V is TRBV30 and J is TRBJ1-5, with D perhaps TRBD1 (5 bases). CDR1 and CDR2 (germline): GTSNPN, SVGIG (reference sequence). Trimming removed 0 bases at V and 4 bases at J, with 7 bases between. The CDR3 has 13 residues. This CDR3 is CAWSVGGNQPQHF. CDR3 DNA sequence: TGTGCCTGGAGTGTGGGGGGGAATCAGCCCCAGCATTTT. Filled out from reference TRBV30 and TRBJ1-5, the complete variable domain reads SQTIHQWPATLVQPVGSPLSLECTVEGTSNPNLYWYRQAAGRGLQLLFYSVGIGQISSEVPQNLSASRPQDRQFILSSKKLLLSDSGFYLCAWSVGGNQPQHFGDGTRLSIL.